The present T cell receptor beta chain was sequenced within a study of vaccination and CD4 T cells after COVID-19. In the study overall: Median time from COVID diagnosis to post-COVID sampling was 101 days (35 to 161). Overlapping SARS-CoV-2, HCoV-NL63, HCoV-OC43 and HCoV-229E spike peptides were used to stimulate cells. The control cultures got either a CEFX pool, an HIV-1 Nef pool, or no peptide at all.

Noted treatment: approximately 11-day PBMC culture with coronavirus spike peptide pools or control peptides (ViraFEST assay). With peptide pools, ViraFEST first expanded antigen-specific T cells and afterwards sequenced their TCRs. Scientists ran DNA taken from cultured CD4+ T cells through the Oncomine TCR Beta short-read assay for sequencing. One entry per CDR3 protein, called by TCRdb with MiXCR from the PCR reads. The sample holds approximately 16,000 distinct CDR3 sequences, approximately 35% seen once. In regard to this clonotype: What it recognizes is unknown.

V dropped 1 base and J dropped 3; count of bases not matched to a gene: 4. This CDR3 is 15 amino acids long. Germline CDR1 is SGDLS and CDR2 is YYNGEE. The clonotype comes from a human donor who received a COVID-19 vaccine. Here the sequenced sample was CD4+ T cells from blood, cultured in vitro, taken before SARS-CoV-2 vaccination. The J gene is TRBJ2-1, the V gene TRBV9; 7 nucleotides align to TRBD2. This chain's CDR3 is CASSVLAVSYNEQFF. CDR3 DNA: TGTGCCAGCAGCGTACTAGCGGTTAGCTACAATGAGCAGTTCTTC.